This T cell receptor (beta chain) was sequenced in a study of cytomegalovirus exposure and HLA in healthy donors (dated by TCRdb to about 2017). Concerning the study at large: In an earlier analysis of around 540 of the donors, 276 Gb of sequence data and 95 million to 130 million unique TCR beta sequences from 150 million to 200 million T cells were reported. A later analysis re-examined previously published TCR beta repertoires from just over 650 donors and added high-resolution HLA genotyping to investigate patterns of TCR occurrence. An earlier analysis of 587 of the donors used high-throughput TCR beta sequencing to judge whether each TCR beta V gene segment behaved as functional or pseudogenic. Four to six DR-DQ haplotypes were handled as single units for association and clustering, since linkage in the cohort was strong. HLA typing included class I and class II loci at four-digit resolution. The T cell repertoires of about 700 subjects were profiled by immunosequencing and related to cytomegalovirus serostatus. A separate validation cohort of over a hundred different subjects was used in addition to the 666-subject first cohort. All discovery cohort repertoires had been generated using a single sequencing platform. An early release that covered some 630 HLA-typed donors contained around 300 gigabases of sequencing data and roughly 84 million unique TCR sequences. The number of typed donors differed by locus: about 620-640 for A, B, C, DRB1 and DQB1; approximately 520 for DQA1; some 590 for DPA1; and 400 to 480 for DPB1. Rather than using new phenotypic data, the later analysis identified candidate immune exposures from TCR beta sequences and from how often those sequences occurred across donors. Among about 410 genotyped donors of the cohort, an average of around 250,000 unique TCR beta nucleotide sequences was sequenced per donor, of which approximately 19% were non-productive. The aim of the study was to test whether cataloging public T cell receptors could identify signatures of past pathogen exposure. Donor age, sex, ethnicity and CMV serostatus were compiled together with the repertoire data. A later genetic analysis took genome-wide SNP genotypes for about three fifths of the 666 donors and used that subset as a discovery cohort. The genetic ancestry cluster associated with self-reported Caucasian donors included around four fifths of the 300 to 400 genotyped donors. To predict cytomegalovirus infection status, the study brought together high-throughput TCR immunosequencing, statistical association of individual TCRs with disease status, and machine learning.

Libraries were prepared through the immunoSEQ multiplex PCR assay. A mixture of 60 forward primers for TCR Vbeta segments and 13 reverse primers for TCR Jbeta segments was used in the multiplex PCR. The CDR3 region of rearranged TCR beta genes was amplified from genomic DNA by a multiplex PCR assay. The amplified TCR beta libraries were sequenced on the Illumina HiSeq System as 87-base-pair reads. In the source study's methods: A later analysis tallied about 77 million unique TCR beta chains across the 550 to 850 repertoires, and roughly 11 million of those chains were shared by two or more donors. A nearest-neighbor algorithm error-corrected the raw reads and collapsed the reads into unique sequences, merging closely related sequences to remove PCR and sequencing errors. To assign V, D and J gene segments, CDR3 sequences were aligned to IMGT reference sequences. For a sequence to be retained, at least a six-nucleotide match to both a V gene segment and a J gene segment was required. A rearrangement counted as productive if the CDR3 had no stop codons and remained in frame with V and J, and every other rearrangement counted as non-productive. CDR3 was defined according to IMGT convention as the region running from the second conserved V-encoded cysteine to the conserved J-encoded phenylalanine. In an earlier analysis of more than 550 of the donors, sequences lacking an unambiguous match to a single V gene segment were excluded. In an earlier analysis of a few hundred of the donors, V segments were called functional above 56.7% productive rearrangements and were called segregating when the between-donor standard deviation exceeded 5%. A statistical classification framework was built for diagnosing cytomegalovirus status from the catalog of TCR beta chain sequences. In a later analysis, TCR nucleotide sequences were compared against IMGT/GENE-DB human TR gene sequences so that V and J genes could be assigned. Using the TCRdist pipeline, a later analysis assigned CDR3 sequences along with most-parsimonious VDJ recombination scenarios. A later analysis defined each TCR beta chain by its CDR3 amino acid sequence plus V-gene family, and excluded reads lacking a unique V-gene family. As a way to deal with suspected cross-contamination and a sequencing artifact, a later analysis dropped approximately 570 nucleotide sequences that were highly shared and had low generation probability. In a later analysis, a clonal expansion index was calculated for each public chain from normalized within-repertoire ranks of inferred template counts. A later analysis computed generation probabilities with a VDJ recombination model fitted to out-of-frame rearrangements, and checked the results against IGoR. In a later analysis, TCR-TCR, TCR-HLA and TCR-CMV co-occurrence was scored with hypergeometric tests, and a repertoire-size bias correction was applied to TCR pairs. False discovery rates were estimated in a later analysis by permuting HLA or CMV assignments 20 times. In a later analysis, co-occurring TCRs were grouped with DBSCAN, and TCRdist sequence similarity was added when clustering was performed within HLA-allele-positive subsets. For co-occurrence clustering, repertoires with fewer than 30,000 or more than 120,000 public chains were excluded, along with about five repertoires with anomalous nucleotide sharing. This immuneACCESS table, as held by TCRdb, lists in-frame sequences with V and J called but not all clones. Of the missing ones, under half trace to an unresolved V gene in checked studies; the others have no known cause. V and J calls and clone size are those listed in that table; D and trimming were worked out from the DNA. For this sample there are some 110,000 clones; roughly 70% appear just once. Jointly, the top ten make up approximately 10% of the sample.

Counted from cysteine to phenylalanine, this CDR3 has 16 amino acids. Only the CDR3 region is kept as DNA, spanning 48 bases read in frame from base 1. CDR1 LGHNA and CDR2 YSLEER were looked up in the germline V gene. Clipping removes 1 base from V and 4 bases from J, with 2 as the unmatched junction base count. The cohort was made up of roughly 670 healthy bone marrow donors. Cohort members were all nominally healthy when sampled, although unrecorded immune exposures were likely present. The donor was CMV seropositive and was included in the group of approximately 300 seropositive cohort members. A peripheral blood sample was collected from each donor, and TCR beta sequencing was performed on peripheral blood mononuclear cells. The Qiagen DNeasy Blood Extraction Kit was used to extract genomic DNA from the blood cell samples. What the work shows at the level of the full study, not this receptor alone: Assigning TCR associations to individual alleles was difficult when HLA alleles, especially DR and DQ, strongly co-occurred. In a later genetic analysis, fewer N-insertions in productive TCRs were reported among donors in an Asian-associated ancestry cluster than the approximately 710-donor mean. The presence/absence analyses assumed that sequencing depth was roughly uniform across donors, and that assumption may not be true. The 87-base-pair reads could not distinguish some IMGT-functional V segments, including TRBV6-2 and TRBV6-3, so those segments were excluded. In an earlier analysis of more than 450 of the donors, most TCR beta V segments were observed in productive rearrangements about 87% or about 30% of the time, broadly matching IMGT annotations. In a later analysis, TCR association rates were found to vary across HLA loci, with the most associated TCRs seen for DRB1 alleles and the fewest for HLA-C alleles. In a later analysis, HLA-associated TCR beta chains were found to be more clonally expanded and to have lower generation probabilities than equally common non-associated chains. A cluster of highly shared sequence variants was judged likely to be a technical artifact of the sequencing pipeline. In the study, about 150 TCR beta chains were listed as associated with cytomegalovirus. Three of the identified cytomegalovirus-associated TCR beta chains were confirmed in vitro to be specific for cytomegalovirus antigens. Approximately 18 rarely observed V segments, including chromosome 9 orphons, were excluded from the earlier analysis of a few hundred of the donors because counts were too low. For the cohort, immune exposure information was limited to CMV serostatus. This cohort had only TCR beta chains sequenced, and the lack of alpha or paired-chain data limited which features could be detected. Because some donors lacked HLA typing at each locus, the association tests relied only on the typed subset. Several of the top co-occurrence clusters appeared to be linked to parvovirus B19, influenza, CMV and Epstein-Barr virus, according to a later analysis. Correlated functional status among segregating V segments might reflect linkage disequilibrium, but an unknown experimental factor could not be ruled out. In a later genetic analysis, a missense DCLRE1C variant was associated with V-gene and J-gene trimming of TCR beta chains, and the association was replicated in an independent cohort. According to a later analysis, most CMV-associated TCR beta chains appeared to be HLA-restricted, and the HLA associations seemed to be driven largely by CMV exposure. Across donors, most TCR sequences were observed very rarely, whereas some public TCRs were present in many individuals. At a false discovery rate of 0.05, a later analysis linked around 15,000 TCR beta sequences to specific HLA alleles. The classifier was reported to diagnose cytomegalovirus status with high specificity and sensitivity in both the original and validation cohorts. The authors suggested that the approach could potentially be extended to other disease states and immunological phenotypes. A further reported finding was that TCR beta sequences accurately predicted the HLA-A and HLA-B alleles for most subjects in the first cohort.

Of note for this clone: The antigen this receptor binds is unknown. No base qualities exist here, and no much larger clone lies one base off it.

The rearranged chain carries TRBV4-3 and TRBJ2-5, with 14 junctional bases fitting TRBD2. Input material: PBMCs. This clonotype was obtained from a woman in her forties or fifties in good health and CMV-seropositive. The DNA sequence is as follows: TGCGCCAGCAGCCAAGTTGGACTAGCGGGAGGAGAGACCCAGTACTTC. Its protein reads: CASSQVGLAGGETQYF.